This T cell receptor beta chain appears in the sequencing data of a study of T-cell reconstitution after alpha-beta-depleted transplantation in children. V gave up 2 bases and J gave up 4 bases, with 9 bases separating them. The CDR3 covers 14 residues. Germline V gene data show CDR1 as SGHTA and CDR2 as FQGNSA. Preparation of the TCRbeta library involved a method that used unique molecular identifiers. TCRdb independently ran MiXCR on the PCR reads; one entry per CDR3 protein. The table has about 500,000 distinct CDR3 sequences, approximately 29% seen once; the top ten hold more than 2%. This sequence was found in a human donor who donated a stem cell graft to a child with aplastic anemia. The specimen was PBMCs from the stem cell graft donor, collected from the stem cell graft. This rearrangement joins TRBV7-2 to TRBJ2-1; TRBD1 is a possible D gene (6 bases). CDR3 protein: CASSLTRGYNEQFF. The CDR3 DNA sequence: TGTGCCAGCAGCTTAACGAGGGGGTACAATGAGCAGTTCTTC. The variable domain in full, with the rest retrieved from reference TRBV7-2 and TRBJ2-1, is GAGVSQSPSNKVTEKGKDVELRCDPISGHTALYWYRQSLGQGLEFLIYFQGNSAPDKSGLPSDRFSAERTGGSVSTLTIQRTQQEDSAVYLCASSLTRGYNEQFFGPGTRLTVL.